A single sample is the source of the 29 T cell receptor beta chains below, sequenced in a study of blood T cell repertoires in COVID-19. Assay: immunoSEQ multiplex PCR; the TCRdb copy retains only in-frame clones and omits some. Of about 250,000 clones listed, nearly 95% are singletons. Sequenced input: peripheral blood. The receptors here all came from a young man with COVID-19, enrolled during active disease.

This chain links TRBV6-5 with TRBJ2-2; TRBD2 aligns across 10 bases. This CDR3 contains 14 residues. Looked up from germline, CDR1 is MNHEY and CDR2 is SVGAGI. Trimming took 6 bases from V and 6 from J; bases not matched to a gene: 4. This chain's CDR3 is CASSGTSAPGELFF. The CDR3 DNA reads TGTGCCAGCAGCGGGACTAGCGCTCCCGGGGAGCTGTTTTTT.

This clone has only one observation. The CDR3 DNA sequence: TGTGCCAGCAGTTTATTGGCTGGACAGGGGCTGGCGAACACTGAAGCTTTCTTT. Translated, it gives CASSLLAGQGLANTEAFF. The rearrangement joins TRBV28 to TRBJ1-1, with TRBD1 matching over 9 bases. The CDR3 is 18 amino acids. Trimming cost V 1 base and J 1 base; bases outside gene matches: 10. Germline V gene data show CDR1 as MDHEN and CDR2 as SYDVKM.

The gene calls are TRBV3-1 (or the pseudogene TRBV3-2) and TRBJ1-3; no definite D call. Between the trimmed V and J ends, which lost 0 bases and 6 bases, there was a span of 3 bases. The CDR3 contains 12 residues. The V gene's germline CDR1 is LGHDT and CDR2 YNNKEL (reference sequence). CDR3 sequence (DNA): TGTGCCAGCAGCCAAGATCAAAACACCATATATTTT. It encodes CASSQDQNTIYF.

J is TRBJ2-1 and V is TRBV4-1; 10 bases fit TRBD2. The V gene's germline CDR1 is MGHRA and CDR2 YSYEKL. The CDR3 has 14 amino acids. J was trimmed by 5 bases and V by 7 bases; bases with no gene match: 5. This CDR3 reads CASKPGLANNEQFF. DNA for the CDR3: TGCGCCAGCAAACCGGGACTAGCGAACAATGAGCAGTTCTTC.

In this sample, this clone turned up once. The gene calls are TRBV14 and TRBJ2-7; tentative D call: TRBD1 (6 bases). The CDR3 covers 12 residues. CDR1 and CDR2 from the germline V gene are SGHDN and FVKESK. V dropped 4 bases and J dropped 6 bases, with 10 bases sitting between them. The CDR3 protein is CASSRHRVEQYF. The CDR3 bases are TGTGCCAGCAGCCGACACAGGGTCGAGCAGTACTTC.

CDR3 DNA sequence: TGTGCCAGCAGCCCAGGAGGCGGCCCTTCCTACAATGAGCAGTTCTTC. Translating gives CASSPGGGPSYNEQFF. J is TRBJ2-1 and V is TRBV13, with D perhaps TRBD2 (5 bases). There are 16 residues in the CDR3. From germline, CDR1 is PRHDT and CDR2 FYEKMQ (reference sequence). V was pared by 5 bases and J by 1 base, with 15 bases between.

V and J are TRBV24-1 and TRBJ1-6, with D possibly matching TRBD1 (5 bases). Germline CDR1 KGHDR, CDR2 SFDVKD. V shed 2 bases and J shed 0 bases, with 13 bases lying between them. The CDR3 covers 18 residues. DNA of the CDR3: TGTGCCACCAGTGATTCCGGACACCCGAGCTCCTATAATTCACCCCTCCACTTT. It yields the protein CATSDSGHPSSYNSPLHF.

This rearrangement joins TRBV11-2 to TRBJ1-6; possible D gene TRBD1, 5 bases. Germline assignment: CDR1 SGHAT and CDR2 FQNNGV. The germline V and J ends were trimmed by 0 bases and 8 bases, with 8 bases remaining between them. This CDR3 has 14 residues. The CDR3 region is CASSLEGQDSPLHF. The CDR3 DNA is TGTGCCAGCAGCTTAGAAGGACAAGATTCACCCCTCCACTTT.

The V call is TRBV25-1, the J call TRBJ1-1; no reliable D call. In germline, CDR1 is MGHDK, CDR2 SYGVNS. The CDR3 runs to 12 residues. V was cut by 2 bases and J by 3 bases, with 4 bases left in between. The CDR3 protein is CASSESHTEAFF. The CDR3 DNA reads TGTGCCAGCAGTGAAAGCCACACTGAAGCTTTCTTT.

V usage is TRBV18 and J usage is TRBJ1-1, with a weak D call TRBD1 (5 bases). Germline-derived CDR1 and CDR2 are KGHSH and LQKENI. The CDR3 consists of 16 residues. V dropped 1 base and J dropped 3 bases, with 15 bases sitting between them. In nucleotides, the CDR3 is TGTGCCAGCTCACCACTGGCGGGACGGGCCGACACTGAAGCTTTCTTT. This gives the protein CASSPLAGRADTEAFF.

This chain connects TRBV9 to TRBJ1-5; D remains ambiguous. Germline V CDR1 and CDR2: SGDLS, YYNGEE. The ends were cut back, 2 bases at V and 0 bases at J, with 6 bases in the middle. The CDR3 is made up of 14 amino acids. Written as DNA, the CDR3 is TGTGCCAGCAGCGTCTCAGATAGCAATCAGCCCCAGCATTTT. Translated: CASSVSDSNQPQHF.

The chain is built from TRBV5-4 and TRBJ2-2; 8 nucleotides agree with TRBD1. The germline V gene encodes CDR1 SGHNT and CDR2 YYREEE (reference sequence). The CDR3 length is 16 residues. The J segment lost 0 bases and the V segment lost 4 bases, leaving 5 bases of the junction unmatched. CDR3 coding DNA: TGTGCCAGCAGCCCCCGGACAGGGACGAACACCGGGGAGCTGTTTTTT. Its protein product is CASSPRTGTNTGELFF. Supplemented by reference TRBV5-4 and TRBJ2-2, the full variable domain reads ETGVTQSPTHLIKTRGQQVTLRCSSQSGHNTVSWYQQALGQGPQFIFQYYREEENGRGNFPPRFSGLQFPNYSSELNVNALELDDSALYLCASSPRTGTNTGELFFGEGSRLTVL.

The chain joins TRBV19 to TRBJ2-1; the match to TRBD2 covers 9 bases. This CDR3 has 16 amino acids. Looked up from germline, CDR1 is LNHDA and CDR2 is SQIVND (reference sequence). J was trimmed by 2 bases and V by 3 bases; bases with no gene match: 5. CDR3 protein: CASSIQTSGTYNEQFF. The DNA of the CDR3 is TGTGCCAGTAGTATCCAGACTAGCGGAACCTACAATGAGCAGTTCTTC.

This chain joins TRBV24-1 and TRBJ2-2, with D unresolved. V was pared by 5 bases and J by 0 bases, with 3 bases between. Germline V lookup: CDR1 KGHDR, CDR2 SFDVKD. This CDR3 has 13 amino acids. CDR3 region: CATSASNTGELFF. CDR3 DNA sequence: TGTGCCACCAGTGCCTCGAACACCGGGGAGCTGTTTTTT.

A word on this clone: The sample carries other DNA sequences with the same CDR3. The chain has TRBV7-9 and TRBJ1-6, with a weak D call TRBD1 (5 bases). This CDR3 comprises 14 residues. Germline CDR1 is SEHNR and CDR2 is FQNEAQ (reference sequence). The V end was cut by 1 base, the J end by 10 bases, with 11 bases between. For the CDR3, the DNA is TGTGCCAGCAGCTTAGACCCAGGGAACTCACCCCTCCACTTT. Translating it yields CASSLDPGNSPLHF.

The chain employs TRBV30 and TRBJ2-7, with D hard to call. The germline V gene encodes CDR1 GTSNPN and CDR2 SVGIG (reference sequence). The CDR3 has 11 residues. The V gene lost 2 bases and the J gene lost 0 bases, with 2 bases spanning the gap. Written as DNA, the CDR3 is TGTGCCTGGAGTCGCTCCTACGAGCAGTACTTC. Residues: CAWSRSYEQYF.

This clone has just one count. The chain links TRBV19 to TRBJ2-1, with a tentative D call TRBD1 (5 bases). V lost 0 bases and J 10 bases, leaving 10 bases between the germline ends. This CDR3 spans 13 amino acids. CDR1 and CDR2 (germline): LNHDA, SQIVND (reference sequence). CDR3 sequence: CASSIDRQSEQFF. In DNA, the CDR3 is TGTGCCAGTAGTATAGACCGACAGTCCGAGCAGTTCTTC. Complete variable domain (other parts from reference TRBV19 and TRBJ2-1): DGGITQSPKYLFRKEGQNVTLSCEQNLNHDAMYWYRQDPGQGLRLIYYSQIVNDFQKGDIAEGYSVSREKKESFPLTVTSAQKNPTAFYLCASSIDRQSEQFFGPGTRLTVL.

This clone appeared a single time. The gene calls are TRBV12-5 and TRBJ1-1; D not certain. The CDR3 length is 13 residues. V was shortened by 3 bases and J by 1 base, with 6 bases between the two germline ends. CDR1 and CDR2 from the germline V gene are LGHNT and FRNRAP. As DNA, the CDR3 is TGTGCTAGTGGTTTAGGAGGGAACACTGAAGCTTTCTTT. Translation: CASGLGGNTEAFF.

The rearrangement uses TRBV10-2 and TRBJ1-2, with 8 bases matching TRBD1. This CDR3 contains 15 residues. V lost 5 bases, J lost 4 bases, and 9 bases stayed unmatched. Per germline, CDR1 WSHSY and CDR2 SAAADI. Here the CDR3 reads CASSLLDRATYGYTF. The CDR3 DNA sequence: TGCGCCAGCAGTCTTTTGGACAGGGCCACCTATGGCTACACCTTC.

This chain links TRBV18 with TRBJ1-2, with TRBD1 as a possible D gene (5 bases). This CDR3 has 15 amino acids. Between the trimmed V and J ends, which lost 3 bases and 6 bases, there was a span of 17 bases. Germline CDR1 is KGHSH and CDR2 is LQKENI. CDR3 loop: CASSPQLGGVDGYTF. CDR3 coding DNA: TGTGCCAGCTCACCCCAACTTGGGGGGGTAGATGGCTACACCTTC. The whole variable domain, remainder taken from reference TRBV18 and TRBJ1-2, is NAGVMQNPRHLVRRRGQEARLRCSPMKGHSHVYWYRQLPEEGLKFMVYLQKENIIDESGMPKERFSAEFPKEGPSILRIQQVVRGDSAAYFCASSPQLGGVDGYTFGSGTRLTVV.

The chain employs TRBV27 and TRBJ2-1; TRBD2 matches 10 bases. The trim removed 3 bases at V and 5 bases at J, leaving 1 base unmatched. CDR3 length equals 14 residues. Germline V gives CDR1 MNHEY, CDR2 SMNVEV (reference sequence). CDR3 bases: TGTGCCAGCAGTTTGAGCGGGGGGGACAATGAGCAGTTCTTC. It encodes CASSLSGGDNEQFF.

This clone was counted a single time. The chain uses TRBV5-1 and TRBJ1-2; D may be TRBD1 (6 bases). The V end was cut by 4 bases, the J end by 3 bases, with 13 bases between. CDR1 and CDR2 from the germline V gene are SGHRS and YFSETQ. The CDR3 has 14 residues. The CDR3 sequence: CASSREGGDYGYTF. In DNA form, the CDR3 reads TGCGCCAGCAGCCGGGAGGGGGGAGACTATGGCTACACCTTC.

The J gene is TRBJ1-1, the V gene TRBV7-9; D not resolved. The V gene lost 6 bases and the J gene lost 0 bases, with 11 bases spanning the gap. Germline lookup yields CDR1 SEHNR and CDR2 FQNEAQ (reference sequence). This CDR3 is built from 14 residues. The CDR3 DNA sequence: TGTGCCAGCAGAGAGGACGGGATGAACACTGAAGCTTTCTTT. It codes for CASREDGMNTEAFF.

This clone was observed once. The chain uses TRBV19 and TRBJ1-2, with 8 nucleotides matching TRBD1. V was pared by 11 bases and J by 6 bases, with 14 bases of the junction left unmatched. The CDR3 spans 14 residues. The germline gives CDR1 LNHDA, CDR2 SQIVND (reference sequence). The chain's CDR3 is CASSGGTGLNGYTF. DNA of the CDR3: TGTGCCTCTTCTGGGGGGACAGGATTAAATGGCTACACCTTC.

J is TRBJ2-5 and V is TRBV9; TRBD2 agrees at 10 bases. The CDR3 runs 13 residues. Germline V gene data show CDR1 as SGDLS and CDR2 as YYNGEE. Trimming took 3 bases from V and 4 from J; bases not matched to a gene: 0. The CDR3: CASSGTSGETQYF. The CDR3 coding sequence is TGTGCCAGCAGCGGGACTAGCGGAGAGACCCAGTACTTC. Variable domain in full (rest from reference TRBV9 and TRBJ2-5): DSGVTQTPKHLITATGQRVTLRCSPRSGDLSVYWYQQSLDQGLQFLIQYYNGEERAKGNILERFSAQQFPDLHSELNLSSLELGDSALYFCASSGTSGETQYFGPGTRLLVL.

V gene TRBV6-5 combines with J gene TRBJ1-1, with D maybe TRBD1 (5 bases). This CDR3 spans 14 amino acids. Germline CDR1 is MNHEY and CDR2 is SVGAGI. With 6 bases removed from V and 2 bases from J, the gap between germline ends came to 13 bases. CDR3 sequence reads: CASRQHGGNTEAFF. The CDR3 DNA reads TGTGCCAGCAGACAACACGGGGGTAACACTGAAGCTTTCTTT.

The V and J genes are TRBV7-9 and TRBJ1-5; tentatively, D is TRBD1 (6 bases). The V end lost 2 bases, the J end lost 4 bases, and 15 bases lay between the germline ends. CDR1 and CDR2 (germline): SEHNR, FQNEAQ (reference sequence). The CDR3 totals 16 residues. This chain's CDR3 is CASSLTGRGSNQPQHF. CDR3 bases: TGTGCCAGCAGCTTAACGGGCAGGGGCTCAAATCAGCCCCAGCATTTT. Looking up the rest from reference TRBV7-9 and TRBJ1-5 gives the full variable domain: DTGVSQNPRHKITKRGQNVTFRCDPISEHNRLYWYRQTLGQGPEFLTYFQNEAQLEKSRLLSDRFSAERPKGSFSTLEIQRTEQGDSAMYLCASSLTGRGSNQPQHFGDGTRLSIL.

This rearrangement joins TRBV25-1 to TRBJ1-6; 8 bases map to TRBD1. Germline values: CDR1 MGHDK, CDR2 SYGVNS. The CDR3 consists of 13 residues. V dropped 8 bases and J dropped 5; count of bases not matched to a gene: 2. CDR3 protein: CASRTGNNSPLHF. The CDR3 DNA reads TGTGCCAGCCGGACAGGGAATAATTCACCCCTCCACTTT.

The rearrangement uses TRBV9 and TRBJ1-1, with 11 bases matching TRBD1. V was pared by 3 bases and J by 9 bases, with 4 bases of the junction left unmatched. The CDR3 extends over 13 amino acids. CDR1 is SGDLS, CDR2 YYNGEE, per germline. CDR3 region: CASSDGTGGKAFF. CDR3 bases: TGTGCCAGCAGCGACGGGACAGGGGGTAAAGCTTTCTTT.